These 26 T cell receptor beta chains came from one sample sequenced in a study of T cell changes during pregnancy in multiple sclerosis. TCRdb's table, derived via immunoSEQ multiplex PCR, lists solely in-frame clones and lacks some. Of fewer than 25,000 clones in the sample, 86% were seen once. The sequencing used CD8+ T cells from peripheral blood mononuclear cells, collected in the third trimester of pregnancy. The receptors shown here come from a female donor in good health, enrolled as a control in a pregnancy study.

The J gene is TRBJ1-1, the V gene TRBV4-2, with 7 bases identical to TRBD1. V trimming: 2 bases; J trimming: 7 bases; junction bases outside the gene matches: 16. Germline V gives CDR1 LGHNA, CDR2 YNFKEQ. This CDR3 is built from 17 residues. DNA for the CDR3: TGTGCCAGCAGCCAATCCTACAGGGGACTGCAGGCCAATGAAGCTTTCTTT. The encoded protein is CASSQSYRGLQANEAFF.

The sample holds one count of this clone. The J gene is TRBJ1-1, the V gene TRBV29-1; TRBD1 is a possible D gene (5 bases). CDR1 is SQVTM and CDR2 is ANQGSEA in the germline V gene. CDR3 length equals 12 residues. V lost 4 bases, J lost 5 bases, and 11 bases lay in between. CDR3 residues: CSVGSGLTEAFF. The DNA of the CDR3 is TGCAGCGTTGGTTCAGGGTTGACTGAAGCTTTCTTT.

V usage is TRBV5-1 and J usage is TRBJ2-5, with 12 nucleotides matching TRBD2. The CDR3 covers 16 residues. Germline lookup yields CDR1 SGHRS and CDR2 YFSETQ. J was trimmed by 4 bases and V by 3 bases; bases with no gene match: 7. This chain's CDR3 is CASSSASGGGTETQYF. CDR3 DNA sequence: TGCGCCAGCAGCTCCGCTAGCGGGGGGGGGACAGAGACCCAGTACTTC. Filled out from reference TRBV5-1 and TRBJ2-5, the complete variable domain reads KAGVTQTPRYLIKTRGQQVTLSCSPISGHRSVSWYQQTPGQGLQFLFEYFSETQRNKGNFPGRFSGRQFSNSRSEMNVSTLELGDSALYLCASSSASGGGTETQYFGPGTRLLVL.

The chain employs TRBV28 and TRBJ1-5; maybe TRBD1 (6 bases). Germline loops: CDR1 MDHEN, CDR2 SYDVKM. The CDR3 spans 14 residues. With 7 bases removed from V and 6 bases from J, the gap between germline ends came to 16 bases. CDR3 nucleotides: TGTGCCAGCAACCTGGGAGGGGGGACTCAGCCCCAGCATTTT. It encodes CASNLGGGTQPQHF. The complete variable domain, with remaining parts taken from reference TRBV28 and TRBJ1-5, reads DVKVTQSSRYLVKRTGEKVFLECVQDMDHENMFWYRQDPGLGLRLIYFSYDVKMKEKGDIPEGYSVSREKKERFSLILESASTNQTSMYLCASNLGGGTQPQHFGDGTRLSIL.

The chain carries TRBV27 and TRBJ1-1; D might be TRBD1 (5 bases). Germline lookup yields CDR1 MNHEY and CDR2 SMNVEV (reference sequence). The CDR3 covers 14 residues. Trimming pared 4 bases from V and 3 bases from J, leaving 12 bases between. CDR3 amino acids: CASSSYPGDTEAFF. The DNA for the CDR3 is TGTGCCAGCAGTTCTTACCCGGGGGACACTGAAGCTTTCTTT.

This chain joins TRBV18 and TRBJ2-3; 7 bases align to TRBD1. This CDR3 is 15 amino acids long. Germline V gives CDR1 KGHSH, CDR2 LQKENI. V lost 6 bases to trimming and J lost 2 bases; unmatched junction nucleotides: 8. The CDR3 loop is CASSSGQETTDTQYF. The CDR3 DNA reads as TGTGCCAGCTCCTCCGGACAGGAGACCACAGATACGCAGTATTTT.

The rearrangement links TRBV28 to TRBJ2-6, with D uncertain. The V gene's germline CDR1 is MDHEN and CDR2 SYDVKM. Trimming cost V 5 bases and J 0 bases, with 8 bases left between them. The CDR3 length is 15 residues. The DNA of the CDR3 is TGTGCCAGCAGTCCCGACATCTCTGGGGCCAACGTCCTGACTTTC. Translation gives CASSPDISGANVLTF.

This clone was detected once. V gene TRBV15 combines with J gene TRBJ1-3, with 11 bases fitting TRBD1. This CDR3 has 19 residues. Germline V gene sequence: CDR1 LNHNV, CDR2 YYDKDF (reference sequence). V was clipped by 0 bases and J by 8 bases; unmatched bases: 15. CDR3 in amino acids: CATSRERWVAGDRGDTIYF. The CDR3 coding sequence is TGTGCCACCAGCAGAGAGCGATGGGTGGCCGGGGACAGGGGGGACACCATATATTTT. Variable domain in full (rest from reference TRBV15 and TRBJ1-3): DAMVIQNPRYQVTQFGKPVTLSCSQTLNHNVMYWYQQKSSQAPKLLFHYYDKDFNNEADTPDNFQSRRPNTSFCFLDIRSPGLGDTAMYLCATSRERWVAGDRGDTIYFGEGSWLTVV.

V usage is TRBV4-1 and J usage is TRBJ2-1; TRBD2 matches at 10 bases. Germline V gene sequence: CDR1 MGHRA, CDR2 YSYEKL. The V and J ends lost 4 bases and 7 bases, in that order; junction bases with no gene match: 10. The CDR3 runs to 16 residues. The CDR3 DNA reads TGCGCCAGCAGCCCAGCTAGCGGGGGCCCGCCAAATGAGCAGTTCTTC. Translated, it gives CASSPASGGPPNEQFF.

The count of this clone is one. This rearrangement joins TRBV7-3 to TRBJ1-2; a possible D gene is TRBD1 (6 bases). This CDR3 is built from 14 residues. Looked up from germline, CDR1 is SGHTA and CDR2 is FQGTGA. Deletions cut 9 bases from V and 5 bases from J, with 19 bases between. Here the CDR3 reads CASLLTGFSYGYTF. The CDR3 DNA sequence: TGTGCCAGTTTGCTCACAGGGTTTTCTTATGGCTACACCTTC.

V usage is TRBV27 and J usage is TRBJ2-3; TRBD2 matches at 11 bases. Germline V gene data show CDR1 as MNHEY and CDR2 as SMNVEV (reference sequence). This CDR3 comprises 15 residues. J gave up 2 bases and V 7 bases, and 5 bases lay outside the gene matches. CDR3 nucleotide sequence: TGTGCCAGCACATCTAGCGGGGGGTACACAGATACGCAGTATTTT. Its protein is CASTSSGGYTDTQYF.

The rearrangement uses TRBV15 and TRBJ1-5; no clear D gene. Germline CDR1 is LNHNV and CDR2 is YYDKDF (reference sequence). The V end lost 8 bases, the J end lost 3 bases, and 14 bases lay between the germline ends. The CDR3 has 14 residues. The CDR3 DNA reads TGTGCCACCTCCACAGAATCCTCCAATCAGCCCCAGCATTTT. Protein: CATSTESSNQPQHF.

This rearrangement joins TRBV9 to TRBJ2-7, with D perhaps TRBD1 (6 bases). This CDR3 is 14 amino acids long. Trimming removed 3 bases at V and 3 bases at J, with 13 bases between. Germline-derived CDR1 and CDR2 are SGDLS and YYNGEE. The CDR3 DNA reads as TGTGCCAGCAGCGGCCGGGACACCCACTACGAGCAGTACTTC. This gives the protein CASSGRDTHYEQYF.

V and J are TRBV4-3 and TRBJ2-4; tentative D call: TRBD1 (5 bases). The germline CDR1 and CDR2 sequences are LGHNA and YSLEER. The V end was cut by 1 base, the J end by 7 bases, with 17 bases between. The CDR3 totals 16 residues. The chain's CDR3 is CASSQGTTGNDNIQYF. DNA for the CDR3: TGCGCCAGCAGCCAAGGGACAACGGGTAATGACAACATTCAGTACTTC.

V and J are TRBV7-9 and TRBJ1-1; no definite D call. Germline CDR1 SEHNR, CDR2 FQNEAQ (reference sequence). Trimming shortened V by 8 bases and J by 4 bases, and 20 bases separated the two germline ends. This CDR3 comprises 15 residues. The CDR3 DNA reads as TGTGCCAGCCGCTCCGATCCGGGAGTGGTCACTGAAGCTTTCTTT. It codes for CASRSDPGVVTEAFF.

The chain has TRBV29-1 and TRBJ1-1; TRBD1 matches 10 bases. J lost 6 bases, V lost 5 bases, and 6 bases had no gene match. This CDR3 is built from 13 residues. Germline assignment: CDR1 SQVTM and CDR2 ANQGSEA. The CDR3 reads CSVRDRGSPEAFF. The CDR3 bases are TGCAGCGTTAGGGACAGGGGAAGCCCTGAAGCTTTCTTT.

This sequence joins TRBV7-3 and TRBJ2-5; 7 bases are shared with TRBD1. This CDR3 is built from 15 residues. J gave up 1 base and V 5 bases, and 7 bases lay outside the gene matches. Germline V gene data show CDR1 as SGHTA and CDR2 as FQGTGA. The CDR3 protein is CASSPGDRTQETQYF. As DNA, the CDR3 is TGTGCCAGCAGCCCAGGGGACAGAACCCAAGAGACCCAGTACTTC.

The CDR3 region is CASREGARSSRGYTF. DNA for the CDR3: TGCGCCAGCAGGGAGGGGGCGAGGTCTTCGAGGGGCTACACCTTC. The genes are TRBV4-3 and TRBJ1-2, with TRBD1 matching 7 bases. With 6 bases clipped from V and 8 bases from J, the junction kept 15 bases outside the gene matches. CDR3 length: 15 amino acids. Germline lookup yields CDR1 LGHNA and CDR2 YSLEER.

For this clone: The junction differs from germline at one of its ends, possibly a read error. In nucleotides, the CDR3 is TGTGCCAGCAATGAAGGAGCGGGGGGCCGTGGAGATACGCAGTATTTT. It specifies CASNEGAGGRGDTQYF. The rearrangement links TRBV6-1 to TRBJ2-3; 9 bases align to TRBD2. This CDR3 has 16 amino acids. Germline values: CDR1 MNHNS, CDR2 SASEGT.

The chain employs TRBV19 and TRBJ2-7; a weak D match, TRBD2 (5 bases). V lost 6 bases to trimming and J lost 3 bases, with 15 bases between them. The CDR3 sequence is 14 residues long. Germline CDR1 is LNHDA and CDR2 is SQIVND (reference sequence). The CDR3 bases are TGTGCCAGTAGCACGCGAGACGGGGACTACGAGCAGTACTTC. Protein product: CASSTRDGDYEQYF.

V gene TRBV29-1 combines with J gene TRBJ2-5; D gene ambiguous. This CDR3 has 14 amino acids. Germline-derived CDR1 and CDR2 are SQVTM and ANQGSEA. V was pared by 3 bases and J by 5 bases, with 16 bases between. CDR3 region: CSVDSGNHRETQYF. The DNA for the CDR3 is TGCAGCGTTGATTCAGGAAACCATCGGGAGACCCAGTACTTC.

CDR3 residues: CASSLAASGGKYEQYF. In DNA, the CDR3 is TGTGCCAGCAGCTTGGCGGCTAGCGGGGGGAAGTACGAGCAGTACTTC. V gene TRBV5-5 combines with J gene TRBJ2-7; 11 bases agree with TRBD2. Germline V CDR1 and CDR2: SGHKS, YYEKEE (reference sequence). Germline trimming cut 0 bases from V and 4 bases from J; bases unmatched to any gene: 6. There are 16 residues in the CDR3.

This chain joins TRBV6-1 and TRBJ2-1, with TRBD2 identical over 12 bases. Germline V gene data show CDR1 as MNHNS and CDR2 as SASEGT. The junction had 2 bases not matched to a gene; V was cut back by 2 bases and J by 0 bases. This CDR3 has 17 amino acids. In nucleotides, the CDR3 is TGTGCCAGCAGTGAACTAGCGGGGGGGAGCTCCTACAATGAGCAGTTCTTC. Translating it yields CASSELAGGSSYNEQFF.

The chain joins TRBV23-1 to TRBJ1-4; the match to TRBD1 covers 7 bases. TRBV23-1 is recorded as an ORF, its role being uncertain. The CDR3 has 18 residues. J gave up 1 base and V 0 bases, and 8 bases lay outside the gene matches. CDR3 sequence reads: CASSQSRGLRGTNEKLFF. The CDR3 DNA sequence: TGCGCCAGCAGTCAATCGAGGGGGCTACGGGGAACTAATGAAAAACTGTTTTTT.

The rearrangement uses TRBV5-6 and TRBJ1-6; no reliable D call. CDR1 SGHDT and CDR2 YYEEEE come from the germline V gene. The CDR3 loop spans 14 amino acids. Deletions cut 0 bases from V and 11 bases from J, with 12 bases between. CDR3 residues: CASSLGEQVAPLHF. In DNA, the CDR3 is TGTGCCAGCAGCTTGGGGGAGCAAGTAGCACCCCTCCACTTT.

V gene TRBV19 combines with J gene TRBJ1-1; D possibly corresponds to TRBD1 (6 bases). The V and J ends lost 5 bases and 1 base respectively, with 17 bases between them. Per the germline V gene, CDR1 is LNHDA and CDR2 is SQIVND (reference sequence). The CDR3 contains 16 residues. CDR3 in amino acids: CASSRTGLQGNTEAFF. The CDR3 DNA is TGTGCCAGTAGTCGAACAGGCTTACAGGGGAACACTGAAGCTTTCTTT.